Below, 2 T cell receptor beta chains from the same sample are listed, as sequenced in a study of response to subunit inactivated influenza vaccine. TCRdb itself ran the RT-PCR reads through MiXCR, one entry per CDR3 protein. This sample has about 180,000 distinct CDR3 sequences; around 9% occur once, and the top ten carry roughly 10%. Specimen: non-naive T cells sorted from PBMCs, collected on the day of vaccination. The receptor set was obtained from a man aged 45-60 years who received an inactivated influenza vaccine.

This clonotype was observed many times. V and J are TRBV11-2 and TRBJ2-5; 8 bases map to TRBD2. CDR3 length: 18 amino acids. Per the germline V gene, CDR1 is SGHAT and CDR2 is FQNNGV. V lost 5 bases, J lost 0 bases, and 14 bases stayed unmatched. The CDR3 DNA sequence: TGTGCCAGCAGCCGAGTTGGGGCTGGCGGGGGGTACCAAGAGACCCAGTACTTC. Its translation: CASSRVGAGGGYQETQYF.

This clonotype was seen more than once but under ten times. V usage is TRBV18 and J usage is TRBJ1-1; D is possibly TRBD1 (6 bases). Germline values: CDR1 KGHSH, CDR2 LQKENI. This CDR3 spans 14 amino acids. The V end was cut by 3 bases, the J end by 4 bases, with 12 bases between. CDR3 in DNA: TGTGCCAGCTCACCTTCACAGGGAGTCACTGAAGCTTTCTTT. Translating gives CASSPSQGVTEAFF.